These T cell receptor beta chains were read from a single sample in a study of shared clonotypes between healthy human individuals. Assay used: immunoSEQ multiplex PCR; TCRdb lists only in-frame clones, some missing. The data contain around 1.9 million clones, about 93% of them singletons. Sequencing was performed on naive CD8+ T cells from PBMCs. The receptors here all came from a man younger than 35 in good health. Some clones in this sample may be carry-over from other donors' samples. CDR3s include the opening cysteine and the closing phenylalanine or tryptophan. D genes are given only for firm matches. Some rows have no size entry. The others give once, few or many, or a class for an expanded clone.

j_gene: TRBJ2-1
v_gene: TRBV7-9
abundance: .
d_gene: .
CDR3aa: CASSPRGSSVHEQFF
CDR3nt: TGTGCCAGCAGCCCCCGTGGGTCGAGCGTTCATGAGCAGTTCTTC

j_gene: TRBJ2-7
v_gene: TRBV28
abundance: .
d_gene: TRBD1
CDR3aa: CASSLRAGGVYEQYF
CDR3nt: TGTGCCAGCAGTTTACGGGCAGGGGGCGTGTACGAGCAGTACTTC

j_gene: TRBJ1-1
v_gene: TRBV7-9
abundance: .
d_gene: .
CDR3aa: CASSFPPSAAEAFF
CDR3nt: TGTGCCAGCAGCTTCCCGCCCTCAGCAGCTGAAGCTTTCTTT

j_gene: TRBJ2-7
v_gene: TRBV7-8
abundance: .
d_gene: .
CDR3aa: CASSLETSGTYEQYF
CDR3nt: TGTGCCAGCAGCTTAGAAACCAGCGGTACCTACGAGCAGTACTTC

j_gene: TRBJ2-2
v_gene: TRBV15
abundance: .
d_gene: TRBD2
CDR3aa: CATSRATGLAGDLVWTGELFF
CDR3nt: TGTGCCACCAGCAGAGCCACGGGACTAGCGGGAGATCTCGTTTGGACCGGGGAGCTGTTTTTT

j_gene: TRBJ1-5
v_gene: TRBV27
abundance: .
d_gene: .
CDR3aa: CASSLYAPRGGQPQHF
CDR3nt: TGTGCCAGCAGTTTATATGCCCCTAGGGGGGGTCAGCCCCAGCATTTT

j_gene: TRBJ1-5
v_gene: TRBV6-4
abundance: .
d_gene: .
CDR3aa: CATPFWGQPQHF
CDR3nt: TGTGCCACTCCCTTTTGGGGTCAGCCCCAGCATTTT

j_gene: TRBJ2-7
v_gene: TRBV27
abundance: .
d_gene: TRBD2
CDR3aa: CASSFGGLGDTYEQYF
CDR3nt: TGTGCCAGCAGTTTTGGCGGACTAGGGGATACCTACGAGCAGTACTTC

j_gene: TRBJ1-3
v_gene: TRBV15
abundance: .
d_gene: .
CDR3aa: CATSPLSGNTIYF
CDR3nt: TGTGCCACCAGCCCCCTCTCTGGAAACACCATATATTTT

j_gene: TRBJ2-7
v_gene: TRBV27
abundance: .
d_gene: .
CDR3aa: CASSLGASYEQYF
CDR3nt: TGTGCCAGCAGTTTGGGGGCAAGTTACGAGCAGTACTTC

j_gene: TRBJ1-1
v_gene: TRBV9
abundance: .
d_gene: TRBD1
CDR3aa: CASSAPTGGNTEAFF
CDR3nt: TGTGCCAGCAGCGCCCCGACAGGGGGGAACACTGAAGCTTTCTTT

j_gene: TRBJ1-1
v_gene: TRBV6-1
abundance: .
d_gene: .
CDR3aa: CASSEVLRSTEAFF
CDR3nt: TGTGCCAGCAGTGAAGTTCTGAGGAGCACTGAAGCTTTCTTT

j_gene: TRBJ1-1
v_gene: TRBV19
abundance: .
d_gene: TRBD1
CDR3aa: CASSGQGDMNTEAFF
CDR3nt: TGTGCCAGTAGTGGCCAGGGGGACATGAACACTGAAGCTTTCTTT

j_gene: TRBJ2-7
v_gene: TRBV11-2
abundance: .
d_gene: TRBD2
CDR3aa: CASSPRTSGASYEQYF
CDR3nt: TGTGCCAGCAGCCCTAGGACTAGCGGGGCCTCCTACGAGCAGTACTTC

j_gene: TRBJ2-6
v_gene: TRBV10-3
abundance: once
d_gene: .
CDR3aa: CAISESGGQSRVGSGANVLTF
CDR3nt: TGTGCCATCAGTGAGTCGGGGGGACAGAGCCGTGTGGGGTCTGGGGCCAACGTCCTGACTTTC

j_gene: TRBJ1-1
v_gene: TRBV5-4
abundance: .
d_gene: .
CDR3aa: CASSSGSEDNTEAFF
CDR3nt: TGTGCCAGCAGCTCGGGCTCGGAAGACAACACTGAAGCTTTCTTT

j_gene: TRBJ2-3
v_gene: TRBV30
abundance: .
d_gene: .
CDR3aa: CAWSVSRSDTQYF
CDR3nt: TGTGCCTGGAGTGTATCCCGGTCAGACACGCAGTATTTT

j_gene: TRBJ1-1
v_gene: TRBV6-1
abundance: .
d_gene: .
CDR3aa: CASSEVPGFTEAFF
CDR3nt: TGTGCCAGCAGTGAAGTACCGGGGTTCACTGAAGCTTTCTTT

j_gene: TRBJ2-2
v_gene: TRBV7-9
abundance: .
d_gene: .
CDR3aa: CVGDRPNTGELFF
CDR3nt: TGTGTGGGGGACCGGCCGAACACCGGGGAGCTGTTTTTT

j_gene: TRBJ2-1
v_gene: TRBV9
abundance: .
d_gene: TRBD1
CDR3aa: CASSSPTGDDEQFF
CDR3nt: TGTGCCAGCAGCAGCCCGACAGGGGACGATGAGCAGTTCTTC

j_gene: TRBJ2-3
v_gene: TRBV27
abundance: once
d_gene: TRBD2
CDR3aa: CASSLRAGGPDTQYF
CDR3nt: TGTGCCAGCAGTTTAAGAGCGGGAGGGCCCGATACGCAGTATTTT

j_gene: TRBJ1-1
v_gene: TRBV28
abundance: .
d_gene: .
CDR3aa: CASSQDRTGEAFF
CDR3nt: TGTGCCAGCAGCCAAGACAGGACTGGTGAAGCTTTCTTT

j_gene: TRBJ2-1
v_gene: TRBV7-9
abundance: .
d_gene: .
CDR3aa: CASSYIAVVGGEQFF
CDR3nt: TGTGCCAGCAGCTATATAGCGGTTGTGGGTGGTGAGCAGTTCTTC

j_gene: TRBJ2-7
v_gene: TRBV19
abundance: .
d_gene: .
CDR3aa: CASRSRGSYEQYF
CDR3nt: TGTGCCAGTAGGTCACGGGGATCCTACGAGCAGTACTTC

j_gene: TRBJ2-7
v_gene: TRBV6-9
abundance: .
d_gene: .
CDR3aa: CASSYSGVRGTYEQYF
CDR3nt: TGTGCCAGCAGTTACTCTGGGGTAAGGGGCACCTACGAGCAGTACTTC

j_gene: TRBJ2-2
v_gene: TRBV7-6
abundance: .
d_gene: TRBD1
CDR3aa: CASSFNRGGTGELFF
CDR3nt: TGTGCCAGCAGCTTCAACAGGGGTGGGACCGGGGAGCTGTTTTTT

j_gene: TRBJ1-5
v_gene: TRBV19
abundance: few
d_gene: .
CDR3aa: CASSIRPGGGNQPQHF
CDR3nt: TGTGCCAGTAGTATAAGGCCCGGGGGCGGCAATCAGCCCCAGCATTTT

j_gene: TRBJ2-7
v_gene: TRBV11-2
abundance: .
d_gene: .
CDR3aa: CASSLVGHYEQYF
CDR3nt: TGTGCCAGCAGCTTAGTGGGACATTACGAGCAGTACTTC

j_gene: TRBJ1-2
v_gene: TRBV14
abundance: .
d_gene: .
CDR3aa: CASSQTYLGDESSYGYTF
CDR3nt: TGTGCCAGCAGCCAAACGTATCTTGGGGATGAGAGTTCCTATGGCTACACCTTC

j_gene: TRBJ2-2
v_gene: TRBV7-6
abundance: .
d_gene: .
CDR3aa: CASSLAGGRAGELFF
CDR3nt: TGTGCCAGCAGCTTAGCGGGAGGTCGGGCCGGGGAGCTGTTTTTT

j_gene: TRBJ1-1
v_gene: TRBV27
abundance: .
d_gene: .
CDR3aa: CASSLSGRATEAFF
CDR3nt: TGTGCCAGCAGTTTATCGGGCAGGGCCACTGAAGCTTTCTTT

j_gene: TRBJ2-7
v_gene: TRBV2
abundance: .
d_gene: .
CDR3aa: CASSEALWRDSYEQYF
CDR3nt: TGTGCCAGCAGTGAAGCGCTTTGGCGGGACTCCTACGAGCAGTACTTC

j_gene: TRBJ2-1
v_gene: TRBV7-9
abundance: .
d_gene: TRBD2
CDR3aa: CASSLSGGSYNEQFF
CDR3nt: TGTGCCAGCAGCTTAAGCGGGGGGTCCTACAATGAGCAGTTCTTC

j_gene: TRBJ2-2
v_gene: TRBV5-5
abundance: .
d_gene: .
CDR3aa: CASSHGRQGTGELFF
CDR3nt: TGTGCCAGCAGCCACGGCCGGCAAGGCACCGGGGAGCTGTTTTTT

j_gene: TRBJ2-7
v_gene: TRBV11-2
abundance: .
d_gene: .
CDR3aa: CASSLEYRTAIYEQYF
CDR3nt: TGTGCCAGCAGCTTAGAATACAGGACCGCCATCTACGAGCAGTACTTC

j_gene: TRBJ2-1
v_gene: TRBV6-4
abundance: .
d_gene: TRBD2
CDR3aa: CASSAVGTGGREQFF
CDR3nt: TGTGCCAGCAGTGCCGTGGGGACGGGGGGTAGGGAGCAGTTCTTC

j_gene: TRBJ2-1
v_gene: TRBV7-9
abundance: .
d_gene: TRBD2
CDR3aa: CASSLAQAGPYNEQFF
CDR3nt: TGTGCCAGCAGCTTAGCGCAAGCGGGGCCCTACAATGAGCAGTTCTTC

j_gene: TRBJ1-1
v_gene: TRBV6-1
abundance: .
d_gene: TRBD1
CDR3aa: CASSVHRGGTEAFF
CDR3nt: TGTGCCAGCAGTGTACACAGGGGAGGCACTGAAGCTTTCTTT

j_gene: TRBJ2-5
v_gene: TRBV9
abundance: .
d_gene: .
CDR3aa: CASSVSIAGTETQYF
CDR3nt: TGTGCCAGCAGCGTATCCATTGCGGGTACAGAGACCCAGTACTTC

j_gene: TRBJ2-7
v_gene: TRBV27
abundance: .
d_gene: TRBD1
CDR3aa: CASSPLGGQGPYEQYF
CDR3nt: TGTGCCAGCAGTCCGCTCGGAGGACAGGGTCCGTACGAGCAGTACTTC

j_gene: TRBJ2-1
v_gene: TRBV5-6
abundance: .
d_gene: .
CDR3aa: CASNSKGNEQFF
CDR3nt: TGTGCCAGCAACTCAAAAGGGAATGAGCAGTTCTTC

j_gene: TRBJ1-1
v_gene: TRBV30
abundance: few
d_gene: .
CDR3aa: CAWNSRALVNTEAFF
CDR3nt: TGTGCCTGGAATTCCAGGGCCCTCGTGAACACTGAAGCTTTCTTT

j_gene: TRBJ2-1
v_gene: TRBV27
abundance: .
d_gene: .
CDR3aa: CASRTRDSSYNEQFF
CDR3nt: TGTGCCAGCAGGACCCGGGACTCCTCCTACAATGAGCAGTTCTTC

j_gene: TRBJ2-7
v_gene: TRBV28
abundance: few
d_gene: .
CDR3aa: CASSSSPYEQYF
CDR3nt: TGTGCCAGCAGTTCAAGCCCCTACGAGCAGTACTTC

j_gene: TRBJ2-7
v_gene: TRBV27
abundance: .
d_gene: .
CDR3aa: CASNPDGETYEQYF
CDR3nt: TGTGCCAGCAACCCGGACGGAGAAACCTACGAGCAGTACTTC

j_gene: TRBJ1-1
v_gene: TRBV19
abundance: .
d_gene: .
CDR3aa: CASSIGQMNTEAFF
CDR3nt: TGTGCCAGTAGTATTGGGCAGATGAACACTGAAGCTTTCTTT

j_gene: TRBJ2-2
v_gene: TRBV28
abundance: .
d_gene: .
CDR3aa: CASSLVVSGELFF
CDR3nt: TGTGCCAGCAGTTTAGTCGTTAGCGGGGAGCTGTTTTTT

j_gene: TRBJ2-5
v_gene: TRBV6-5
abundance: once
d_gene: TRBD2
CDR3aa: CASSYNGRGETQYF
CDR3nt: TGTGCCAGCAGTTACAACGGGAGGGGCGAGACCCAGTACTTC

j_gene: TRBJ1-1
v_gene: TRBV27
abundance: once
d_gene: .
CDR3aa: CASRPGPNTEAFF
CDR3nt: TGTGCCAGCCGGCCGGGACCAAACACTGAAGCTTTCTTT

j_gene: TRBJ2-2
v_gene: TRBV7-6
abundance: few
d_gene: .
CDR3aa: CATGIGPSNTGELFF
CDR3nt: TGTGCCACGGGCATTGGACCGTCGAACACCGGGGAGCTGTTTTTT

j_gene: TRBJ1-2
v_gene: TRBV5-1
abundance: .
d_gene: .
CDR3aa: CASSPRTASIGYTF
CDR3nt: TGCGCCAGCAGCCCCCGGACAGCCTCTATAGGCTACACCTTC

j_gene: TRBJ2-2
v_gene: TRBV9
abundance: .
d_gene: TRBD2
CDR3aa: CASSAAGWGGTGELFF
CDR3nt: TGTGCCAGCAGCGCAGCGGGATGGGGAGGGACCGGGGAGCTGTTTTTT

j_gene: TRBJ2-3
v_gene: TRBV5-1
abundance: .
d_gene: TRBD2
CDR3aa: CASSLATSGRGADTQYF
CDR3nt: TGCGCCAGCAGCTTGGCGACTAGCGGGAGAGGGGCAGATACGCAGTATTTT

j_gene: TRBJ1-1
v_gene: TRBV6-6
abundance: once
d_gene: .
CDR3aa: CASSLLGGVNTEAFF
CDR3nt: TGTGCCAGCAGTTTACTAGGAGGGGTGAACACTGAAGCTTTCTTT

j_gene: TRBJ1-5
v_gene: TRBV30
abundance: .
d_gene: .
CDR3aa: CAWSPHPRQFNSNQPQHF
CDR3nt: TGTGCCTGGAGTCCGCACCCTCGACAGTTCAATAGCAATCAGCCCCAGCATTTT

j_gene: TRBJ2-3
v_gene: TRBV2
abundance: .
d_gene: .
CDR3aa: CASSVWQGSTDTQYF
CDR3nt: TGTGCCAGCAGTGTCTGGCAGGGTAGCACAGATACGCAGTATTTT

j_gene: TRBJ2-2
v_gene: TRBV28
abundance: .
d_gene: .
CDR3aa: CASGALGDLNTGELFF
CDR3nt: TGTGCCAGCGGAGCTTTAGGGGATTTGAACACCGGGGAGCTGTTTTTT